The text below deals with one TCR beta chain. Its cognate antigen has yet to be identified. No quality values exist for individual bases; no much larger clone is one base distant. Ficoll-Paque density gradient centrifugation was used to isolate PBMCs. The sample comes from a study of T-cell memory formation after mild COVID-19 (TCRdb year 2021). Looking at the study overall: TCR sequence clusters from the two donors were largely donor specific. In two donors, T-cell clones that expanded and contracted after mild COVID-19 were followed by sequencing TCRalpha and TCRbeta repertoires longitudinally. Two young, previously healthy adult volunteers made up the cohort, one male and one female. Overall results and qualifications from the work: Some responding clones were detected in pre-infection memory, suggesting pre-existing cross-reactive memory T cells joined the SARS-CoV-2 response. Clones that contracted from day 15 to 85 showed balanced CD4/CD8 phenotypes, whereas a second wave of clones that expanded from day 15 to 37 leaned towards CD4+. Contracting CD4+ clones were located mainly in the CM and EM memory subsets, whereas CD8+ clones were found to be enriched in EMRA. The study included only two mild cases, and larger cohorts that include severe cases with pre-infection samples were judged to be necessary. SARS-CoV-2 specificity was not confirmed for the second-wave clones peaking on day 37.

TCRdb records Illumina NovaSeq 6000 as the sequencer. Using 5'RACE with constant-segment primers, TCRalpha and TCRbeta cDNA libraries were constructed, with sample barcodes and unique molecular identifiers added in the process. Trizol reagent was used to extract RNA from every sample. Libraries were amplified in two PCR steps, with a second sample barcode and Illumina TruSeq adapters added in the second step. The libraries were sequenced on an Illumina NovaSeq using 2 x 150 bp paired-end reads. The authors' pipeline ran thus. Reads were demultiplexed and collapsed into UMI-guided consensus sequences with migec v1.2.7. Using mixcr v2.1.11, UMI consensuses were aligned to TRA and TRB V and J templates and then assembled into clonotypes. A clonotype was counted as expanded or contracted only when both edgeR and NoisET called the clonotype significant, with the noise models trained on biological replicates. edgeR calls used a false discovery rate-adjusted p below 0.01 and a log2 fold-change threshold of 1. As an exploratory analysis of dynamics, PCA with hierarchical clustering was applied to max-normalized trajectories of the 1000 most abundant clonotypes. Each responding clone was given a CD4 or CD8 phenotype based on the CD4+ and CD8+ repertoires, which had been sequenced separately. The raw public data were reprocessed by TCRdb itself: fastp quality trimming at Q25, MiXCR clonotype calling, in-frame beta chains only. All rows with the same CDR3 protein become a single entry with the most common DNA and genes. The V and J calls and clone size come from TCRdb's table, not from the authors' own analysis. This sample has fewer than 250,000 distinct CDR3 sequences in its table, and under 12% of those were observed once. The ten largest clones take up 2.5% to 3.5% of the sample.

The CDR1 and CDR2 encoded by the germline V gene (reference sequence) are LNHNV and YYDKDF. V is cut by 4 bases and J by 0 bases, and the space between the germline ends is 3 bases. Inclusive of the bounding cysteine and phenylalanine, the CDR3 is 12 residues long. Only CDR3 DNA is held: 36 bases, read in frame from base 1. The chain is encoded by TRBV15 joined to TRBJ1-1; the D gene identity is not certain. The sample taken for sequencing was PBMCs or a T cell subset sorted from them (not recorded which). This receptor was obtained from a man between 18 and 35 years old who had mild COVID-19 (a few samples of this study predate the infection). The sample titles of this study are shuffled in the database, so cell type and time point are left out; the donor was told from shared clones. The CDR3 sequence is CATSNMNTEAFF. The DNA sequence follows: TGTGCCACCAGCAATATGAACACTGAAGCTTTCTTT.